Below, 20 T cell receptor beta chains from the same sample are listed, as sequenced in a study of human T cells and chemical hapten exposure. Each CDR3 protein gets one entry after TCRdb re-called the 5' RACE reads with MiXCR. The sample contains about 81,000 distinct CDR3 sequences, about 16% of which appear only once. Unfractionated whole blood yielded the extracted total RNA. The origin of the receptors is a female donor in good health.

This chain uses TRBV13 with TRBJ2-1; D call uncertain. The V and J ends lost 2 bases and 9 bases respectively, with 8 bases between them. Germline lookup yields CDR1 PRHDT and CDR2 FYEKMQ (reference sequence). The CDR3 spans 12 residues. CDR3 residues: CASSLYGSEQFF. CDR3 bases: TGTGCCAGCAGCTTATATGGCAGTGAGCAGTTCTTC.

The V gene is TRBV6-5, the J gene TRBJ2-1; 7 nucleotides match TRBD1. Germline CDR1 and CDR2: MNHEY and SVGAGI. CDR3 length: 12 amino acids. V shed 5 bases and J 8 bases; nucleotides not matched to a gene: 3. CDR3 sequence: CASSPTGYEQFF. The CDR3 DNA is TGTGCCAGCAGTCCGACAGGGTATGAGCAGTTCTTC.

This clonotype was detected only a few times. The chain links TRBV2 to TRBJ2-3; 12 bases agree with TRBD2. The germline V gene encodes CDR1 SNHLY and CDR2 FYNNEI. V shed 5 bases, J shed 9 bases, and the junction held 6 bases outside the gene matches. CDR3 length equals 14 residues. CDR3 amino acids: CASSLAGGAGTQYF. As DNA, the CDR3 is TGTGCCAGCAGTCTAGCGGGGGGGGCAGGGACGCAGTATTTT.

A few counts support this clonotype. The chain joins TRBV29-1 to TRBJ2-2; D could derive from TRBD1 or TRBD2 (5 bases each). V was trimmed by 4 bases and J by 4 bases, leaving 13 bases between them. This CDR3 contains 14 residues. The germline CDR1 and CDR2 sequences are SQVTM and ANQGSEA. The CDR3 DNA reads TGCAGCGTTGCTGGGGGATATGGCACCGGGGAGCTGTTTTTT. This encodes CSVAGGYGTGELFF.

The gene calls are TRBV29-1 and TRBJ2-1, with 11 nucleotides matching TRBD2. With 2 bases clipped from V and 1 base from J, the junction kept 4 bases outside the gene matches. The CDR3 runs to 16 residues. The germline V gene has CDR1 SQVTM and CDR2 ANQGSEA. Here the CDR3 reads CSVETSGGLSYNEQFF. CDR3 coding DNA: TGCAGCGTTGAAACTAGCGGGGGCCTTTCCTACAATGAGCAGTTCTTC.

The chain is built from TRBV2 and TRBJ1-1; TRBD1 matches at 7 bases. Trimming took 7 bases from V and 5 from J; bases not matched to a gene: 4. Germline lookup yields CDR1 SNHLY and CDR2 FYNNEI. CDR3 length equals 12 residues. CDR3 sequence reads: CASKGTATEAFF. CDR3 in DNA: TGTGCCAGCAAGGGGACAGCGACTGAAGCTTTCTTT.

This rearrangement joins TRBV27 to TRBJ2-5; D remains unclear. The CDR3 consists of 15 residues. Germline CDR1 MNHEY, CDR2 SMNVEV (reference sequence). Deletions cut 2 bases from V and 2 bases from J, with 12 bases between. The CDR3 protein is CASSLKGTTQETQYF. The DNA for the CDR3 is TGTGCCAGCAGTTTAAAGGGTACTACTCAAGAGACCCAGTACTTC.

This clonotype has a handful of counts. This rearrangement joins TRBV7-2 to TRBJ2-7, with 7 bases matching TRBD1. Per the germline V gene, CDR1 is SGHTA and CDR2 is FQGNSA. V lost 5 bases and J lost 6; bases outside the gene matches: 7. This CDR3 is built from 13 residues. In DNA, the CDR3 is TGTGCCAGCAGCCCCGACAGGGACCGCGAGCAGTACTTC. This codes for CASSPDRDREQYF.

In its sample, this clonotype was seen many times. The gene calls are TRBV12-3 or TRBV12-4 and TRBJ1-1; a weak D match, TRBD1 (5 bases). CDR3 length: 13 amino acids. V was trimmed by 6 bases and J by 1 base, leaving 9 bases between them. This CDR3 is CASSLGTNTEAFF. In DNA, the CDR3 is TGTGCCAGCAGCCTAGGGACGAACACTGAAGCTTTCTTT.

The chain links TRBV7-8 to TRBJ1-1, with 7 bases matching TRBD1. Germline CDR1 SGHVS, CDR2 FQNEAQ. The V segment lost 5 bases and the J segment 7 bases; nucleotides outside the gene matches: 7. This CDR3 is built from 13 residues. CDR3 DNA: TGTGCCAGCAGCAATGACAGGGAATTTGAAGCTTTCTTT. Amino acids: CASSNDREFEAFF.

This clonotype was seen a few times. The rearrangement links TRBV30 to TRBJ2-3; D is uncertain. From germline, CDR1 is GTSNPN and CDR2 SVGIG (reference sequence). The CDR3 loop spans 12 amino acids. Trimming cost V 0 bases and J 2 bases, with 3 bases left between them. The CDR3 sequence is CAWSVDTDTQYF. CDR3 bases: TGTGCCTGGAGTGTCGACACAGATACGCAGTATTTT.

The chain is built from TRBV29-1 and TRBJ2-5; D uncertain. CDR1 and CDR2 from the germline V gene are SQVTM and ANQGSEA. The CDR3 totals 11 residues. Trimming removed 4 bases from V and 2 bases from J, with 5 bases in between. CDR3 bases: TGCAGCGTTGTTCAGCAAGAGACCCAGTACTTC. Translated, it gives CSVVQQETQYF.

The chain links TRBV6-5 to TRBJ1-1; D perhaps matches TRBD1 (5 bases). Germline assignment: CDR1 MNHEY and CDR2 SVGAGI. With 7 bases removed from V and 7 bases from J, the gap between germline ends came to 16 bases. The CDR3 covers 13 residues. This CDR3 is CASTERRGIEAFF. The CDR3 DNA follows: TGTGCCAGCACTGAGCGGAGGGGAATTGAAGCTTTCTTT.

This clonotype was detected a few times. V gene TRBV7-8 combines with J gene TRBJ1-2, with D unclear. This CDR3 has 14 amino acids. V was trimmed by 1 base and J by 6 bases, leaving 12 bases between them. Germline-derived CDR1 and CDR2 are SGHVS and FQNEAQ. The CDR3 coding sequence is TGTGCCAGCAGCTTAGAGGCACCCTGGGATGGCTACACCTTC. Translation: CASSLEAPWDGYTF.

V usage is TRBV2 and J usage is TRBJ2-7, with D possibly being TRBD2 (6 bases). The germline V gene has CDR1 SNHLY and CDR2 FYNNEI. Trimming cost V 4 bases and J 3 bases, with 22 bases left between them. The length of the CDR3 is 17 residues. The CDR3: CASSATGTPRDFYEQYF. DNA of the CDR3: TGTGCCAGCAGTGCCACCGGGACTCCGAGGGACTTCTACGAGCAGTACTTC.

The chain links TRBV20-1 to TRBJ2-1, with 10 bases aligning to TRBD2. CDR3 size: 13 residues. Per the germline V gene, CDR1 is DFQATT and CDR2 is SNEGSKA (reference sequence). V was clipped by 6 bases and J by 9 bases; unmatched bases: 8. CDR3 sequence (DNA): TGCAGTGCAGGGACTAGCGAGGGCGCTGAGCAGTTCTTC. Translation: CSAGTSEGAEQFF.

There are a few counts of this clonotype. V is TRBV12-3 or TRBV12-4 and J is TRBJ1-5, with 9 bases identical to TRBD1. The CDR3 is 15 residues long. J lost 8 bases, V lost 2 bases, and 7 bases had no gene match. The CDR3 DNA is TGTGCCAGCAGTTTAAAGGGACAGGGCGGAGAGCCCCAGCATTTT. It encodes CASSLKGQGGEPQHF.

In its sample, this clonotype was seen a few times. The genes are TRBV27 and TRBJ1-5; TRBD1 might be the D (5 bases). The CDR3 has 13 amino acids. CDR1 MNHEY and CDR2 SMNVEV come from the germline V gene (reference sequence). Trimming removed 6 bases at V and 5 bases at J, with 11 bases between. Written as DNA, the CDR3 is TGTGCCAGCAGACAGGAACGCTATCAGCCCCAGCATTTT. This gives the protein CASRQERYQPQHF.

This chain joins TRBV2 and TRBJ1-1; D is undetermined. CDR1 is SNHLY, CDR2 FYNNEI, per germline. The CDR3 runs to 12 residues. The ends were cut back, 6 bases at V and 4 bases at J, with 9 bases in the middle. For the CDR3, the DNA is TGTGCCAGCAGACCTTCGGGCACTGAAGCTTTCTTT. This gives the protein CASRPSGTEAFF.

CDR3 residues: CASSGGFGGSGETQYF. CDR3 in DNA: TGTGCCAGCAGTGGGGGCTTCGGCGGCTCGGGGGAGACCCAGTACTTC. The rearrangement links TRBV2 to TRBJ2-5; D assignment may be TRBD1 or TRBD2 (5 bases each). V was clipped by 4 bases and J by 5 bases, with 20 bases between them. Per germline, CDR1 SNHLY and CDR2 FYNNEI. The CDR3 sequence is 16 residues long. The variable domain in full, with the rest retrieved from reference TRBV2 and TRBJ2-5, is EPEVTQTPSHQVTQMGQEVILRCVPISNHLYFYWYRQILGQKVEFLVSFYNNEISEKSEIFDDQFSVERPDGSNFTLKIRSTKLEDSAMYFCASSGGFGGSGETQYFGPGTRLLVL.